This T cell receptor (beta chain) was documented in a study of cytomegalovirus exposure and HLA in healthy donors. The CDR3 loop spans 15 amino acids. In germline, CDR1 is SGHRS, CDR2 YFSETQ. Trimming cost V 3 bases and J 3 bases; bases outside gene matches: 6. Note on this clone: Its antigen is still unknown.

PCR primers comprised 60 Vbeta and 13 Jbeta primers. Per the original data handling: Unique TCR beta chains numbered around 80 million in a later analysis, with about 11 million shared. Repertoires were generated with immunoSEQ multiplex PCR, while TCRdb's copy carries only in-frame clones and drops some. Clone size and V and J calls were adopted from that table, with D and trimming inferred from the DNA. The sample yields over 150,000 clones, approximately 75% seen once. Study results and caveats: Later analysis identified a missense DCLRE1C variant that was linked to TCR beta V- and J-gene trimming. Later analysis suggested links between common viral pathogens and several top significant clusters. Presence/absence analyses assumed roughly uniform sequencing depth across donors.

The chain recombines TRBV5-1 with TRBJ1-1; 9 bases align to TRBD1. Sequences were obtained from PBMCs. The clonotype was recovered from a man younger than 40 in good health and CMV-seropositive. CDR3 sequence: CASSWGTGLDTEAFF. As DNA, the CDR3 is TGCGCCAGCAGCTGGGGGACAGGGCTGGACACTGAAGCTTTCTTT.